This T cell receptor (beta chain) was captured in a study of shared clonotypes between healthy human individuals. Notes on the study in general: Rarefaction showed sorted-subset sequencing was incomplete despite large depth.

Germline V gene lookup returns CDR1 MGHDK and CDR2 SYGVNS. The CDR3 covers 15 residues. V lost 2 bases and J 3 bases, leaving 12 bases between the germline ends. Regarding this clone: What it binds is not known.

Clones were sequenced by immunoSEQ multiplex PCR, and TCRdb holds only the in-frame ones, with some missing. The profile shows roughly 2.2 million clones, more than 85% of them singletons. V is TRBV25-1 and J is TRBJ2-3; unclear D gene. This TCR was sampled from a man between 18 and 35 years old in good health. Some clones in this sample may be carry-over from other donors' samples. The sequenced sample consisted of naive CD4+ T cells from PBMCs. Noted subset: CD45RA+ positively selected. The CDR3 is CASSEGSIRTDTQYF. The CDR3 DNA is TGTGCCAGCAGTGAAGGCTCTATAAGGACAGATACGCAGTATTTT. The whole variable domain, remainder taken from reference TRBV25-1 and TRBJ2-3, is EADIYQTPRYLVIGTGKKITLECSQTMGHDKMYWYQQDPGMELHLIHYSYGVNSTEKGDLSSESTVSRIRTEHFPLTLESARPSHTSQYLCASSEGSIRTDTQYFGPGTRLTVL.